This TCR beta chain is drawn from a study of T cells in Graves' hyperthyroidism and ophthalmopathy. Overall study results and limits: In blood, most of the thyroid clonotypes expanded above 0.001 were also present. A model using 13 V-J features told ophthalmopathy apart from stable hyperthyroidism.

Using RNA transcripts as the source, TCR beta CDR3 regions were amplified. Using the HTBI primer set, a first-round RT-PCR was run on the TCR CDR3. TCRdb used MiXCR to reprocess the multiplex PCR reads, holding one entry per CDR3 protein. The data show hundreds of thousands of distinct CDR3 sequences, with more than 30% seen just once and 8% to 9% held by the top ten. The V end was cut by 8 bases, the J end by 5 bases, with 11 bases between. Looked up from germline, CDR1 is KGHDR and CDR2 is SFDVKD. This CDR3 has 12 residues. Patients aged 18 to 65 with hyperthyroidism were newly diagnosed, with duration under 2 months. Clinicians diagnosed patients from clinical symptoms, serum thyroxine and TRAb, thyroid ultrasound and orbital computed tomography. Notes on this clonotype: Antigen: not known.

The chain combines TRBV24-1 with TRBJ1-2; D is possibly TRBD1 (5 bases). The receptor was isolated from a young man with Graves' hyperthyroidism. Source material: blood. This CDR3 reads CATKRGGYGYTF. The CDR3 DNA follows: TGTGCCACCAAAAGGGGTGGTTATGGCTACACCTTC.